Sequencing of this T cell receptor beta chain was carried out in a study of cytotoxic CD8 clonotypes in ibrutinib-treated CLL. On the study more broadly: Averaging across samples gave roughly 250,000 productive templates and roughly 87,000 productive rearrangements.

Germline CDR1 and CDR2: GTSNPN and SVGIG (reference sequence). This CDR3 is built from 14 residues. Trimming removed 5 bases at V and 6 bases at J, with 20 bases between. Assay: immunoSEQ multiplex PCR; the TCRdb copy retains only in-frame clones and omits some. The sample contains approximately 24,000 clones, 78% of which appear only once. This sequence joins TRBV30 and TRBJ2-7; perhaps TRBD2 as D (5 bases). The clonotype originates from a human donor with chronic lymphocytic leukemia. The starting material was PBMCs, obtained before ibrutinib treatment. The CDR3 DNA reads as TGTGCCTGGGGAGGTGAGGGATATGGCGCCGAGCAGTACTTC. It encodes CAWGGEGYGAEQYF.